This TCR beta chain was recorded in a study of blood T cell repertoires in COVID-19. TCRdb's table, derived via immunoSEQ multiplex PCR, lists solely in-frame clones and lacks some. The table includes over 200,000 clones, roughly 90% detected once. The germline V gene has CDR1 MNHEY and CDR2 SVGAGI. V was shortened by 10 bases and J by 6 bases, with 19 bases between the two germline ends. CDR3 size: 13 residues. The sequence came from a man between 18 and 35 years old with acute COVID-19. The sequencing sample was made of PBMCs or T cells enriched from blood (not recorded which). The chain uses TRBV6-5 and TRBJ2-7; tentative D call: TRBD2 (5 bases). Here the CDR3 reads CAIRGNHLREQYF. The CDR3 bases are TGTGCCATTCGAGGGAACCACCTTCGCGAGCAGTACTTC.